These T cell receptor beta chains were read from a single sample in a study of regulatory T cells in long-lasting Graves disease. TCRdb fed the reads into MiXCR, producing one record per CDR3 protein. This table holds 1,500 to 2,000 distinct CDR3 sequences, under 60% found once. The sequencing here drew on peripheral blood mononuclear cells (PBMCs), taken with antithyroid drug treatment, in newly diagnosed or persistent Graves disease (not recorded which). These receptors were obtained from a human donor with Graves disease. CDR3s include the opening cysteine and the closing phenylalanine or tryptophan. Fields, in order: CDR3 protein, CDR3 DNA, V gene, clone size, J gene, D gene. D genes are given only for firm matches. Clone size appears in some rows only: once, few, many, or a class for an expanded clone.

CDR3 protein: CASSRGDSGQGPTGELFF
CDR3 DNA: TGCGCCAGCAGCCGGGGGGATTCAGGACAGGGCCCCACCGGGGAGCTGTTTTTT
V gene: TRBV5-1
clone size: few
J gene: TRBJ2-2
D gene: NA

CDR3 protein: CASRPETATYEQYF
CDR3 DNA: TGTGCCAGCAGGCCCGAGACAGCCACCTACGAGCAGTACTTC
V gene: TRBV28
clone size: NA
J gene: TRBJ2-7
D gene: NA

CDR3 protein: CASSFIRGPDSGNTIYF
CDR3 DNA: TGTGCCAGTTCCTTCATTCGGGGACCAGACTCTGGAAACACCATATATTTT
V gene: TRBV19
clone size: few
J gene: TRBJ1-3
D gene: NA

CDR3 protein: CASSHLRGSGNTIYF
CDR3 DNA: TGTGCCAGCAGCCACTTAAGGGGCTCTGGAAACACCATATATTTT
V gene: TRBV3-1
clone size: NA
J gene: TRBJ1-3
D gene: NA

CDR3 protein: CSARGPYQETQYF
CDR3 DNA: TGCAGTGCTAGGGGACCGTACCAAGAGACCCAGTACTTC
V gene: TRBV20-1
clone size: NA
J gene: TRBJ2-5
D gene: NA

CDR3 protein: CASRLLPGGGLKEVSEAFF
CDR3 DNA: TGCGCCAGCAGACTACTTCCCGGGGGCGGTCTGAAGGAGGTATCCGAAGCTTTCTTT
V gene: TRBV5-1
clone size: NA
J gene: TRBJ1-1
D gene: NA

CDR3 protein: CASTPAGGALEGYF
CDR3 DNA: TGTGCCAGCACCCCGGCGGGTGGCGCGCTAGAGGGATACTTC
V gene: TRBV28
clone size: NA
J gene: TRBJ2-7
D gene: NA

CDR3 protein: CSVEATGGGYTF
CDR3 DNA: TGCAGCGTTGAAGCGACAGGGGGTGGCTACACCTTC
V gene: TRBV29-1
clone size: few
J gene: TRBJ1-2
D gene: TRBD1

CDR3 protein: CASGQLRETQYF
CDR3 DNA: TGTGCTAGTGGTCAATTACGCGAGACCCAGTACTTC
V gene: TRBV12-5
clone size: NA
J gene: TRBJ2-5
D gene: NA

CDR3 protein: CASSLSLGLEYPNTGELFF
CDR3 DNA: TGTGCCAGCAGTTTGAGTTTGGGACTCGAGTACCCGAACACCGGGGAGCTGTTTTTT
V gene: TRBV27
clone size: once
J gene: TRBJ2-2
D gene: NA

CDR3 protein: CARAYYGYTF
CDR3 DNA: TGTGCCAGGGCATACTATGGCTACACCTTC
V gene: TRBV6-4
clone size: few
J gene: TRBJ1-2
D gene: NA

CDR3 protein: CASSLTAQGATDTQYF
CDR3 DNA: TGCGCCAGCAGCCTAACCGCACAGGGGGCAACAGATACGCAGTATTTT
V gene: TRBV4-1
clone size: few
J gene: TRBJ2-3
D gene: TRBD1

CDR3 protein: CAISERVAPLGPYNEQFF
CDR3 DNA: TGTGCCATCAGTGAGAGGGTAGCCCCGCTGGGCCCTTACAATGAGCAGTTCTTC
V gene: TRBV10-3
clone size: NA
J gene: TRBJ2-1
D gene: NA

CDR3 protein: CASKFTLWTGNEQFF
CDR3 DNA: TGCGCCAGCAAGTTCACCCTATGGACGGGGAATGAGCAGTTCTTC
V gene: TRBV5-1
clone size: NA
J gene: TRBJ2-1
D gene: NA

CDR3 protein: CASSPGQSGETQYF
CDR3 DNA: TGTGCCAGCAGTCCGGGACAGAGTGGAGAGACCCAGTACTTC
V gene: TRBV12-3/TRBV12-4
clone size: NA
J gene: TRBJ2-5
D gene: TRBD1

CDR3 protein: CATSEGTGSYEQYF
CDR3 DNA: TGCGCCACTTCCGAGGGGACTGGCTCCTACGAGCAGTACTTC
V gene: TRBV5-1
clone size: NA
J gene: TRBJ2-7
D gene: NA

CDR3 protein: CASSKQASYNEQFF
CDR3 DNA: TGTGCCAGCAGCAAACAGGCATCCTACAATGAGCAGTTCTTC
V gene: TRBV11-2
clone size: NA
J gene: TRBJ2-1
D gene: NA

CDR3 protein: CATGPRRETQYF
CDR3 DNA: TGTGCCACGGGGCCCCGGCGGGAGACCCAGTACTTC
V gene: TRBV28
clone size: NA
J gene: TRBJ2-5
D gene: NA

CDR3 protein: CASSLNLWQGKAYEQYF
CDR3 DNA: TGTGCCAGCAGCTTAAATTTATGGCAGGGCAAAGCCTACGAGCAGTACTTC
V gene: TRBV7-2
clone size: NA
J gene: TRBJ2-7
D gene: NA

CDR3 protein: CASSENRMDTEAFF
CDR3 DNA: TGTGCCAGCAGTGAGAACCGTATGGACACTGAAGCTTTCTTT
V gene: TRBV2
clone size: NA
J gene: TRBJ1-1
D gene: NA

CDR3 protein: CASSQGQGRFTEAFF
CDR3 DNA: TGCGCCAGCAGCCAGGGACAGGGTCGTTTCACTGAAGCTTTCTTT
V gene: TRBV5-1
clone size: large
J gene: TRBJ1-1
D gene: TRBD1

CDR3 protein: CASTSRGSLTDTQYF
CDR3 DNA: TGTGCCAGCACCTCACGGGGTAGTCTAACAGATACGCAGTATTTT
V gene: TRBV9
clone size: NA
J gene: TRBJ2-3
D gene: NA

CDR3 protein: CSAGGQVNSPLHF
CDR3 DNA: TGCAGTGCTGGTGGACAGGTGAATTCACCCCTCCACTTT
V gene: TRBV20-1
clone size: NA
J gene: TRBJ1-6
D gene: TRBD1

CDR3 protein: CASSPQPGNTIYF
CDR3 DNA: TGTGCCAGCAGCCCCCAGCCCGGAAACACCATATATTTT
V gene: TRBV7-3
clone size: NA
J gene: TRBJ1-3
D gene: NA

CDR3 protein: CSVGTGWTDTQYF
CDR3 DNA: TGCAGCGTTGGGACAGGGTGGACAGATACGCAGTATTTT
V gene: TRBV29-1
clone size: NA
J gene: TRBJ2-3
D gene: TRBD1

CDR3 protein: CASSQRSQETQYF
CDR3 DNA: TGTGCCAGCAGTCAGAGATCCCAAGAGACCCAGTACTTC
V gene: TRBV28
clone size: few
J gene: TRBJ2-5
D gene: NA

CDR3 protein: CASSLQGRREDEQFF
CDR3 DNA: TGTGCCAGCAGCCTACAGGGGCGCCGAGAGGATGAGCAGTTCTTC
V gene: TRBV4-2
clone size: few
J gene: TRBJ2-1
D gene: TRBD1

CDR3 protein: CASSQDSGTNTEAFF
CDR3 DNA: TGTGCCAGCAGCCAAGATTCTGGGACGAACACTGAAGCTTTCTTT
V gene: TRBV4-2
clone size: few
J gene: TRBJ1-1
D gene: NA